The 14 T cell receptor beta chains in this list originate from one sample, sequenced in a study of T cells after yellow fever vaccination. Via MiXCR, TCRdb re-called the 5' RACE reads, giving one row per CDR3 protein. The data contain 610,000 or so distinct CDR3 sequences, roughly an eighth of them singletons. Sequencing was performed on PBMCs, taken on the day of the yellow fever booster vaccination. The receptors were gathered from a young man who received the YFV17D yellow fever vaccine.

The DNA of the CDR3 is TGTGCCACCAGTGAATTCGGGACCCAGTACTTC. It is translated as CATSEFGTQYF. V and J are TRBV24-1 and TRBJ2-5; the D is unclear. Trimming took off 4 bases at V and 7 bases at J, with 6 bases between the two ends. CDR3 length: 11 amino acids. Germline CDR1 and CDR2: KGHDR and SFDVKD.

This clonotype has only a few counts. This chain uses TRBV4-3 with TRBJ1-6, with 8 nucleotides matching TRBD1. This CDR3 region has 14 residues. Per germline, CDR1 LGHNA and CDR2 YSLEER. V was pared by 1 base and J by 9 bases, with 2 bases of the junction left unmatched. This CDR3 reads CASSQGQGASPLHF. CDR3 DNA sequence: TGCGCCAGCAGCCAAGGGCAGGGGGCTTCACCCCTCCACTTT.

This clonotype has just a few counts. The chain recombines TRBV7-2 with TRBJ2-5, with 13 positions matching TRBD2. The CDR3 consists of 16 residues. J gave up 2 bases and V 5 bases, and 5 bases lay outside the gene matches. Germline V CDR1 and CDR2: SGHTA, FQGNSA. Written as DNA, the CDR3 is TGTGCCAGCAGCCAAACTAGCGGGAGGGATCAAGAGACCCAGTACTTC. This gives the protein CASSQTSGRDQETQYF.

This chain uses TRBV7-2 with TRBJ2-7; TRBD2 might be the D (6 bases). V was trimmed by 0 bases and J by 3 bases, leaving 21 bases between them. CDR3 size: 18 residues. Germline CDR1 reads SGHTA; CDR2 reads FQGNSA. Here the CDR3 DNA reads TGTGCCAGCAGCTTAGCGAACGACCCATGGGGAGGCGACTACGAGCAGTACTTC. It encodes CASSLANDPWGGDYEQYF.

This clonotype has a handful of counts. The chain has TRBV29-1 and TRBJ2-3; a possible D gene is TRBD2 (6 bases). The V and J ends lost 7 bases and 1 base respectively, with 18 bases between them. Germline V CDR1 and CDR2: SQVTM, ANQGSEA. This CDR3 is 15 amino acids long. CDR3 DNA sequence: TGCAGCGCCGACGGAGGGAATTTGGGCACAGATACGCAGTATTTT. As protein: CSADGGNLGTDTQYF.

The gene calls are TRBV30 and TRBJ1-2; D may be TRBD1 (5 bases). The germline CDR1 and CDR2 sequences are GTSNPN and SVGIG (reference sequence). CDR3 size: 15 residues. With 8 bases removed from V and 5 bases from J, the gap between germline ends came to 24 bases. CDR3 DNA sequence: TGTGCCCTGGGAGAGGGGAGAGGCAGGGTGTATGGCTACACCTTC. Encoded protein: CALGEGRGRVYGYTF.

This clonotype was picked up a small number of times. The chain joins TRBV6-1 to TRBJ1-5; D ambiguous. Germline V gene lookup returns CDR1 MNHNS and CDR2 SASEGT. The CDR3 totals 13 residues. The V end was cut by 6 bases, the J end by 3 bases, with 9 bases between. CDR3 DNA sequence: TGTGCCAGCAGAATGGTTAACAATCAGCCCCAGCATTTT. This sequence encodes CASRMVNNQPQHF.

The chain links TRBV11-2 to TRBJ2-7; D ambiguous. V was pared by 5 bases and J by 6 bases, with 11 bases between. CDR1 and CDR2 (germline): SGHAT, FQNNGV. The CDR3 is made up of 12 amino acids. In DNA, the CDR3 is TGTGCCAGCAGCCCAGCCGGCGTCGAGCAGTACTTC. Translation gives CASSPAGVEQYF.

This chain joins TRBV20-1 and TRBJ2-1; 8 nucleotides agree with TRBD2. The CDR3 runs 15 residues. Germline CDR1 and CDR2: DFQATT and SNEGSKA (reference sequence). The ends lost 3 bases at V and 0 bases at J; junction bases unmatched: 4. The CDR3 coding sequence is TGCAGTGCTAGTCCCAGCGGGAGCTCCTACAATGAGCAGTTCTTC. It yields the protein CSASPSGSSYNEQFF.

The chain links TRBV11-2 to TRBJ2-1; D unresolved. The CDR3 length is 16 residues. The germline V gene has CDR1 SGHAT and CDR2 FQNNGV. V was cut by 0 bases and J by 2 bases, with 11 bases left in between. CDR3 amino acids: CASSLDWDRAYNEQFF. CDR3 DNA: TGTGCCAGCAGCTTAGATTGGGATCGAGCCTACAATGAGCAGTTCTTC.

The J gene is TRBJ1-2, the V gene TRBV7-8; tentatively, D is TRBD1 (5 bases). Trimming removed 6 bases at V and 14 bases at J, with 19 bases between. This CDR3 is 12 amino acids long. Germline CDR1 SGHVS, CDR2 FQNEAQ. In DNA form, the CDR3 reads TGTGCCAGCAGACCCCTGGGGCCACGGGAAACCTTC. Translation: CASRPLGPRETF. Variable domain in full (rest from reference TRBV7-8 and TRBJ1-2): GAGVSQSPRYKVAKRGQDVALRCDPISGHVSLFWYQQALGQGPEFLTYFQNEAQLDKSGLPSDRFFAERPEGSVSTLKIQRTQQEDSAVYLCASRPLGPRETFGSGTRLTVV.

A few counts support this clonotype. This chain's CDR3 is CASNRQRGETQYF. For the CDR3, the DNA is TGTGCCAGCAACAGACAGAGGGGAGAGACCCAGTACTTC. The chain joins TRBV6-1 to TRBJ2-5; D tentatively reads TRBD1 or TRBD2 (5 bases each). CDR3 size: 13 residues. Trimming shortened V by 7 bases and J by 4 bases, and 13 bases separated the two germline ends. Germline V gene data show CDR1 as MNHNS and CDR2 as SASEGT.

The chain has TRBV20-1 and TRBJ1-1; D remains ambiguous. The germline V gene encodes CDR1 DFQATT and CDR2 SNEGSKA (reference sequence). The germline V and J ends were trimmed by 5 bases and 10 bases, with 20 bases remaining between them. The CDR3 totals 13 residues. The CDR3 region is CSARDGPQRRAFF. Here the CDR3 DNA reads TGCAGTGCTCGCGATGGACCCCAACGACGAGCTTTCTTT.

This clonotype has just a few counts. The chain is built from TRBV6-2 or TRBV6-3 and TRBJ2-1; unclear D gene. CDR3 size: 16 residues. The V gene's germline CDR1 is MNHEY and CDR2 SVGEGT. Deletions cut 6 bases from V and 0 bases from J, with 15 bases between. CDR3 protein: CASSQPDLSSYNEQFF. CDR3 DNA sequence: TGTGCCAGCAGCCAACCAGACTTAAGCTCCTACAATGAGCAGTTCTTC.